The entry below describes one TCR beta chain. The sample comes from a study of blood T cells in healthy people across ages. Primed by a sample-barcoded 5' primer and a J-beta primer mix, a second PCR proceeded for about 6 to 12 cycles. Unique molecular identifiers of 12 random nucleotides labeled each cDNA. Each CDR3 protein is one row after TCRdb ran MiXCR on the 5' RACE reads. This sample has approximately 600,000 distinct CDR3 sequences; around three fifths occur once, and the top ten carry over 30%. Germline V gives CDR1 LGHNA, CDR2 YNFKEQ. Trimming left V 4 bases short and J 6 bases short, with 16 bases between. The CDR3 length is 15 residues.

The J gene is TRBJ2-1, the V gene TRBV4-2; possible D gene TRBD2, 5 bases. The sample consisted of blood. The clonotype was recovered from a man aged 55 to 70 in good health. The CDR3 protein is CASSRDPNLANEQFF. Written as DNA, the CDR3 is TGTGCCAGCAGCCGAGATCCCAACCTAGCCAATGAGCAGTTCTTC.